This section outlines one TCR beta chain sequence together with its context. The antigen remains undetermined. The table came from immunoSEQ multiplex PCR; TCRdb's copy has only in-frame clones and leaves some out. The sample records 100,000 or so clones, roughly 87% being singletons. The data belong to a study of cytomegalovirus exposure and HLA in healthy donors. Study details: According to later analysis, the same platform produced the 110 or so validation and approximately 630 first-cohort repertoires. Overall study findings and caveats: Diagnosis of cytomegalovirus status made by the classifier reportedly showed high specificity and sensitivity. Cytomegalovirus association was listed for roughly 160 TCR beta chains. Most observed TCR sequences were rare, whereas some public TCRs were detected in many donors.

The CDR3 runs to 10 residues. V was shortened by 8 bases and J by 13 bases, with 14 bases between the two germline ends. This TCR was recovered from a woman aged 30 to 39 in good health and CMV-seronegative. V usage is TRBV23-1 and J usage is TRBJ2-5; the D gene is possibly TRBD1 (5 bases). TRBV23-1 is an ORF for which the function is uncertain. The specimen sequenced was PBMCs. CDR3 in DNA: TGCGCCAGCGCACTGAGACAGCTGTACTTC. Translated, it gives CASALRQLYF.